This entry is about one T cell receptor (beta chain). Antigen unknown. Individual cDNA molecules each received unique molecular identifiers attached to them. TCRdb reprocessed the 5' RACE reads with MiXCR, giving one entry per CDR3 protein. The sample carries approximately 62,000 distinct CDR3 sequences, approximately 13% recorded once. The sample originates from a study of early T cells in non-severe SARS-CoV-2 infection. Study summary: Unsorted whole-blood RNA was sequenced in bulk, leaving chains unpaired.

General observations from the study: Matches to VDJdb favored anti-spike CD8 responses and missed private and CD4 specificities.

CDR1 is SGHVS and CDR2 is FNYEAQ in the germline V gene. CDR3 length: 12 residues. V was cut by 1 base and J by 7 bases, with 8 bases left in between. The rearrangement joins TRBV7-6 to TRBJ2-7, with D perhaps TRBD1 (5 bases). Sequencing was performed on whole blood. The receptor comes from an adult who was a healthcare worker with PCR-confirmed SARS-CoV-2 infection or an uninfected control (not recorded which). The CDR3: CASSLEGSEQYF. The CDR3 nucleotides are TGTGCCAGCAGCTTAGAGGGGTCGGAGCAGTACTTC.